These 5 T cell receptor beta chains originate from one sample sequenced in a study of CD8 T cells in ankylosing spondylitis. Overall study findings and caveats: The study identified a TCR beta motif of under ten highly homologous variants that appeared characteristic of ankylosing spondylitis blood.

One entry per CDR3 protein results from TCRdb running MiXCR on the 5' RACE reads. Found here are about 800,000 distinct CDR3 sequences, 10% to 15% of them singletons; the top ten hold approximately 0.5%. The antigens for these receptors are not known. The source material was blood, either unsorted or a sorted T cell fraction (not recorded which). The receptors shown here come from a male donor with ankylosing spondylitis.

The rearrangement links TRBV5-5 to TRBJ2-2, with 12 nucleotides matching TRBD2. The germline V gene encodes CDR1 SGHKS and CDR2 YYEKEE (reference sequence). The ends lost 2 bases at V and 1 base at J; junction bases unmatched: 6. This CDR3 has 18 amino acids. CDR3 nucleotide sequence: TGTGCCAGCAGCTTTTCAGGACTAGCGGGATTGAACACCGGGGAGCTGTTTTTT. Translating gives CASSFSGLAGLNTGELFF.

This clonotype was picked up a small number of times. V usage is TRBV5-1 and J usage is TRBJ1-2; no clear D gene. Trimming shortened V by 4 bases and J by 5 bases, and 12 bases separated the two germline ends. The CDR3 covers 13 residues. The germline gives CDR1 SGHRS, CDR2 YFSETQ. Written as DNA, the CDR3 is TGCGCCAGCAGCCATGGTGCTATTTATGGCTACACCTTC. Its protein is CASSHGAIYGYTF.

The CDR3 bases are TGCGCCAGCAGCCAAGGTCCGATGACGCCCCAGCATTTT. Protein sequence: CASSQGPMTPQHF. The V gene is TRBV4-1, the J gene TRBJ1-5, with D uncertain. From germline, CDR1 is MGHRA and CDR2 YSYEKL. The CDR3 length is 13 residues. V dropped 1 base and J dropped 9 bases, with 10 bases sitting between them.

There are many counts of this clonotype. This rearrangement joins TRBV7-9 to TRBJ2-5; D may be TRBD1 (6 bases). The CDR3 loop spans 14 amino acids. Germline V gene lookup returns CDR1 SEHNR and CDR2 FQNEAQ (reference sequence). V was trimmed by 8 bases and J by 4 bases, leaving 17 bases between them. The CDR3 region has the DNA TGTGCCAGCGGCAGGGACATCGGAGGAGAGACCCAGTACTTC. It yields the protein CASGRDIGGETQYF. Complete variable domain (other parts from reference TRBV7-9 and TRBJ2-5): DTGVSQNPRHKITKRGQNVTFRCDPISEHNRLYWYRQTLGQGPEFLTYFQNEAQLEKSRLLSDRFSAERPKGSFSTLEIQRTEQGDSAMYLCASGRDIGGETQYFGPGTRLLVL.

This clonotype occurred a few times. The chain is built from TRBV5-1 and TRBJ2-3; D remains unclear. Germline loops: CDR1 SGHRS, CDR2 YFSETQ. This CDR3 contains 13 residues. The V end was cut by 7 bases, the J end by 0 bases, with 9 bases between. The CDR3 loop reads CASHGQSTDTQYF. The CDR3 DNA follows: TGCGCCAGCCACGGCCAGAGCACAGATACGCAGTATTTT.